The clone carrying this T cell receptor beta chain was detected only a few times. This CDR3 comprises 14 residues. Looked up from germline, CDR1 is SQVTM and CDR2 is ANQGSEA. The junction had 14 bases not matched to a gene; V was cut back by 6 bases and J by 10 bases. This sample was taken from a study of blood T cell repertoires in COVID-19. Turning to the study itself: Samples came from the United States, Italy and Spain, spanning acute and convalescent COVID-19.

Produced via immunoSEQ multiplex PCR; TCRdb's table is partial and in-frame only. The sample holds nearly 200,000 clones, 88% seen once. The receptor comes from a woman aged 40-49 years who had recovered from COVID-19. The sample comprised peripheral blood. The V gene is TRBV29-1, the J gene TRBJ2-1; TRBD2 aligns across 8 bases. This chain's CDR3 is CSVTGRGRASEQFF. DNA for the CDR3: TGCAGCGTGACCGGGAGGGGGAGGGCCTCCGAGCAGTTCTTC.